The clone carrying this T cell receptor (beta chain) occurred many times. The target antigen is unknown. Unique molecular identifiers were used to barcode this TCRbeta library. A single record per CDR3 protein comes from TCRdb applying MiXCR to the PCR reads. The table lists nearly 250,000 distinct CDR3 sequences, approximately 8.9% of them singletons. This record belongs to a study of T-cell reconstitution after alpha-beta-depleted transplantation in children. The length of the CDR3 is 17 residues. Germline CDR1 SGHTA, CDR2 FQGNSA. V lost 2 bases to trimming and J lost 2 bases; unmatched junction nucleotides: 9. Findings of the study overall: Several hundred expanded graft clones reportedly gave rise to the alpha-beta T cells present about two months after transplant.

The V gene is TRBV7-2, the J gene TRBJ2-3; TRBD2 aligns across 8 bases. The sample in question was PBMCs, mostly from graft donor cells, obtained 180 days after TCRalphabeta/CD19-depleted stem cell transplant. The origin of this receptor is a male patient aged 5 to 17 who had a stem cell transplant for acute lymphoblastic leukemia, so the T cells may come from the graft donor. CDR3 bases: TGTGCCAGCAGCTTACCCCGTCAGCGGGGGATCACAGATACGCAGTATTTT. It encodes CASSLPRQRGITDTQYF.